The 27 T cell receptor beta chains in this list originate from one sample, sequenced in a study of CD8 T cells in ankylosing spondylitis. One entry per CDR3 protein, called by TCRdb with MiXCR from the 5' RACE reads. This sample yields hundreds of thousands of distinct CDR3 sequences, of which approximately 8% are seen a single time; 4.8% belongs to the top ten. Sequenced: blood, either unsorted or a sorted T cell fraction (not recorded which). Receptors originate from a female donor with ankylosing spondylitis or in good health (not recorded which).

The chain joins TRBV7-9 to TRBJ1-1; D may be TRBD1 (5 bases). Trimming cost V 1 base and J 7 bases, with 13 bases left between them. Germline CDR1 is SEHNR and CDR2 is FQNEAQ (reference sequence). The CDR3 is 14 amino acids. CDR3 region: CASSLVEGISEAFF. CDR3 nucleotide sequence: TGTGCCAGCAGCTTAGTTGAGGGGATAAGTGAAGCTTTCTTT.

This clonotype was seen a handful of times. The CDR3 DNA reads TGTGCCAGCAGCGTGAATAGCGGGGGGCAAGAGACCCAGTACTTC. Residues: CASSVNSGGQETQYF. The chain has TRBV7-2 and TRBJ2-5; 10 positions agree with TRBD2. This CDR3 contains 15 residues. The junction had 5 bases not matched to a gene; V was cut back by 5 bases and J by 2 bases. The germline V gene has CDR1 SGHTA and CDR2 FQGNSA.

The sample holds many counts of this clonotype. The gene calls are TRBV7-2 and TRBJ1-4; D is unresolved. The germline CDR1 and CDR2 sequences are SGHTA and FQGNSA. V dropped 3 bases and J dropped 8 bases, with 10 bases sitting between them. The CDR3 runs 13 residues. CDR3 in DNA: TGTGCCAGCAGCTTTAAGGTGAAGGAAAAACTGTTTTTT. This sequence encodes CASSFKVKEKLFF.

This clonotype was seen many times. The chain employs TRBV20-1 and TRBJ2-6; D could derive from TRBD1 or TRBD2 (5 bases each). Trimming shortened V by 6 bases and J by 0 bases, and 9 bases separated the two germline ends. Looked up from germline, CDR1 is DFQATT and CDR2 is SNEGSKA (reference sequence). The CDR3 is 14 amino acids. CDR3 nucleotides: TGCAGTGCCCGAGGGGTCTCTGGGGCCAACGTCCTGACTTTC. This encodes CSARGVSGANVLTF.

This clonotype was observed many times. Here the CDR3 reads CASSLGLVVFSYNEQFF. The CDR3 nucleotides are TGTGCCAGCAGCTTGGGACTAGTTGTGTTCTCCTACAATGAGCAGTTCTTC. The chain carries TRBV5-6 and TRBJ2-1; weak D call: TRBD2 (6 bases). The V gene lost 0 bases and the J gene lost 0 bases, with 13 bases spanning the gap. CDR1 SGHDT and CDR2 YYEEEE come from the germline V gene. This CDR3 region has 17 residues.

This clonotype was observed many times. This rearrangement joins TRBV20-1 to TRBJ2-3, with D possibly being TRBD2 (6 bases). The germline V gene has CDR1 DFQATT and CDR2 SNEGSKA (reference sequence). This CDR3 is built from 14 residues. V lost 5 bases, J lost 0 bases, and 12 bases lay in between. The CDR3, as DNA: TGCAGTGCTGACGGGACTCGCAGCACAGATACGCAGTATTTT. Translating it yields CSADGTRSTDTQYF.

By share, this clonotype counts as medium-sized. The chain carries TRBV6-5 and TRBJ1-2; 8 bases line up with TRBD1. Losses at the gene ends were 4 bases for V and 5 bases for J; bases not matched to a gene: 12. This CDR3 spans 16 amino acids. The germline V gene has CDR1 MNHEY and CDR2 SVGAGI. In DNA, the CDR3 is TGTGCCAGCAGTTTACAGTCCGGGACAGGATATTATGGCTACACCTTC. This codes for CASSLQSGTGYYGYTF.

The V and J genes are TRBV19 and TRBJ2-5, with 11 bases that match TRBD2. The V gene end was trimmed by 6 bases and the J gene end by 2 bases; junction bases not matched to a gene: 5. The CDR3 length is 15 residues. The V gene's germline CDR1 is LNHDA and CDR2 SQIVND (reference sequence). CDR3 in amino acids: CASSFSGRDQETQYF. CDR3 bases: TGTGCCAGTAGCTTTAGCGGGAGGGATCAAGAGACCCAGTACTTC.

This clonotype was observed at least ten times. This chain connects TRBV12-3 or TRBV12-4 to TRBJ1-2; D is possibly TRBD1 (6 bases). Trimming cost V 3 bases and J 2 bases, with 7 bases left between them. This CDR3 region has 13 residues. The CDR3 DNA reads TGTGCCAGCAGTTTCAGGGGAAACTATGGCTACACCTTC. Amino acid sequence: CASSFRGNYGYTF.

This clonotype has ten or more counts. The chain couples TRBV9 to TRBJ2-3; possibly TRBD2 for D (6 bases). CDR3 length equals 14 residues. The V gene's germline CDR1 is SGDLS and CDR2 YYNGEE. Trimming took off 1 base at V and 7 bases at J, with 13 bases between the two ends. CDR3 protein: CASSVSGSANTQYF. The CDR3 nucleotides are TGTGCCAGCAGCGTATCCGGGAGCGCTAATACGCAGTATTTT.

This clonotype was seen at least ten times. The CDR3 region has the DNA TGCGCCAGCAGCTTGGACAGGTACGAGCAGTACTTC. Amino acids: CASSLDRYEQYF. The chain employs TRBV5-1 and TRBJ2-7; TRBD1 is a possible D gene (5 bases). This CDR3 is 12 amino acids long. The germline V gene has CDR1 SGHRS and CDR2 YFSETQ. Deletions cut 0 bases from V and 4 bases from J, with 5 bases between.

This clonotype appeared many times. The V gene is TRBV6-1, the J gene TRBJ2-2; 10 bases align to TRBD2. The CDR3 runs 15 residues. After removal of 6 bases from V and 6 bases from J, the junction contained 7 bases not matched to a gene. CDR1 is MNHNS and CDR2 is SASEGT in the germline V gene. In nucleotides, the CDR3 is TGTGCCAGCAGCCAGCGGGAGGGCTTAGCCGGGGAGCTGTTTTTT. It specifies CASSQREGLAGELFF.

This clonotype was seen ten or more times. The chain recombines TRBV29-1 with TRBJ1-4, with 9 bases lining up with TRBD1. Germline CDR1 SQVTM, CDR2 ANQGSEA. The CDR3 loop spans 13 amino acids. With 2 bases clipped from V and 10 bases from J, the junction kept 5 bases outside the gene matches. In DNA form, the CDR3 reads TGCAGCGTTGAATTGGACAGGGGAGGAAAACTGTTTTTT. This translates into CSVELDRGGKLFF. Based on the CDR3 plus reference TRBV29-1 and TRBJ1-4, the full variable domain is SAVISQKPSRDICQRGTSLTIQCQVDSQVTMMFWYRQQPGQSLTLIATANQGSEATYESGFVIDKFPISRPNLTFSTLTVSNMSPEDSSIYLCSVELDRGGKLFFGSGTQLSVL.

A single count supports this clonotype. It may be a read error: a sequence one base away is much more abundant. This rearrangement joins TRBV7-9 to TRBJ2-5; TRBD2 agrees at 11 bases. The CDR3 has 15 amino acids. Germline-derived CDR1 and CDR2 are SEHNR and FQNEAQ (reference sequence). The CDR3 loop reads CASNLISGRAETQYF. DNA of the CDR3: TGTGCCAGCAACTTAATTAGCGGGAGGGCGGAGACCCAGTACTTC.

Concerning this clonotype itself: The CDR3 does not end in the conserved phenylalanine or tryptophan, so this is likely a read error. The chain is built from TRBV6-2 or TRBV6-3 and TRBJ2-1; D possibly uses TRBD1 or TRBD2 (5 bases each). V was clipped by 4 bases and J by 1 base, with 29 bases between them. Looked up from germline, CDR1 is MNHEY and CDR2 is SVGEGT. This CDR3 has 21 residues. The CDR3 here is CASSFSGLALSSKRSYNEQFL. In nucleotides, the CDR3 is TGTGCCAGCAGTTTCTCGGGGCTAGCCTTATCGTCTAAGAGATCCTACAATGAGCAGTTCCTC.

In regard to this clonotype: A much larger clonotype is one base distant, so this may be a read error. Written as DNA, the CDR3 is TGCAGTGCTAGAGTAACTGGACTAGCGGAGACTAGCTCCTACAATGAGCAGTTCTTC. This gives the protein CSARVTGLAETSSYNEQFF. V and J are TRBV20-1 and TRBJ2-1; 10 bases agree with TRBD2. This CDR3 has 19 amino acids. CDR1 DFQATT and CDR2 SNEGSKA come from the germline V gene (reference sequence). V lost 1 base, J lost 0 bases, and 12 bases stayed unmatched.

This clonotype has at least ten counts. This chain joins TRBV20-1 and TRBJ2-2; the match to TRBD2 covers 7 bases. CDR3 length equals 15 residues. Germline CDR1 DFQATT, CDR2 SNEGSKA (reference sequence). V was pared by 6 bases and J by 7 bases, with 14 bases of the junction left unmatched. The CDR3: CSAPPGGRTGGELFF. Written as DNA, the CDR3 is TGCAGTGCCCCTCCTGGCGGGAGAACGGGCGGGGAGCTGTTTTTT.

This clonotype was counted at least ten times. CDR3 sequence reads: CASSQDRGNTEAFF. In DNA form, the CDR3 reads TGCGCCAGCAGCCAAGACAGGGGGAACACTGAAGCTTTCTTT. The rearrangement uses TRBV4-3 and TRBJ1-1, with a weak D call TRBD1 (6 bases). Germline lookup yields CDR1 LGHNA and CDR2 YSLEER. This CDR3 region has 14 residues. Deletions cut 0 bases from V and 1 base from J, with 6 bases between.

CDR3 loop: CASSLAGGRRGNEQFF. CDR3 nucleotides: TGTGCCAGCAGCTTAGCTGGCGGGAGAAGGGGCAATGAGCAGTTCTTC. The chain joins TRBV7-6 to TRBJ2-1, with 7 bases aligning to TRBD2. The CDR3 loop spans 16 amino acids. Germline-derived CDR1 and CDR2 are SGHVS and FNYEAQ. Trimming took 0 bases from V and 6 from J; bases not matched to a gene: 8.

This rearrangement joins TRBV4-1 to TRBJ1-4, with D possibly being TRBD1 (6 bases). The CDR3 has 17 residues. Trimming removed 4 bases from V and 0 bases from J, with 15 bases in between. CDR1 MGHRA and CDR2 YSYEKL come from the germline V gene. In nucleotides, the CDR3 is TGCGCCAGCAGCCGATCCGGGACAACATCAACTAATGAAAAACTGTTTTTT. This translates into CASSRSGTTSTNEKLFF.

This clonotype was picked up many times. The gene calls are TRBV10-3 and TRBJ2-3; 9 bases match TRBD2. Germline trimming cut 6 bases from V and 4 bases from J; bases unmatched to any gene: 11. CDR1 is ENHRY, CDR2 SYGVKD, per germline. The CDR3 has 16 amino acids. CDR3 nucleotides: TGTGCCATCAGCCAGGCGGGCGGGGGGGGTTCAGATACGCAGTATTTT. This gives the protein CAISQAGGGGSDTQYF.

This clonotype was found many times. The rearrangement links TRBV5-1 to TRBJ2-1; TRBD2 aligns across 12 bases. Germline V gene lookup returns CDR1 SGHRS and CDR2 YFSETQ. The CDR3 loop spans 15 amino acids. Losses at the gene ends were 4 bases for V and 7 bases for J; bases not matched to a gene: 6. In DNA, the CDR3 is TGCGCCAGCAGCACGACTAGCGGGAGATCGAATGAGCAGTTCTTC. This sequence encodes CASSTTSGRSNEQFF.

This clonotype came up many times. CDR3 bases: TGCGCCAGCAGCCAAGATCGACAGGGTGCCTACGAGCAGTACTTC. Translated: CASSQDRQGAYEQYF. The genes are TRBV4-3 and TRBJ2-7, with 7 bases lining up with TRBD1. The V gene end was trimmed by 0 bases and the J gene end by 2 bases; junction bases not matched to a gene: 4. CDR1 is LGHNA, CDR2 YSLEER, per germline. CDR3 size: 15 residues.

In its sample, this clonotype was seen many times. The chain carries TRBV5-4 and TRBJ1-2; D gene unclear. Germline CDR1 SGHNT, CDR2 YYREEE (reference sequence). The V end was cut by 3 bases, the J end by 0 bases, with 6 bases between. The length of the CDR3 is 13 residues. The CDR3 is CASSYLANYGYTF. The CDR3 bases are TGTGCCAGCAGCTACCTGGCTAACTATGGCTACACCTTC.

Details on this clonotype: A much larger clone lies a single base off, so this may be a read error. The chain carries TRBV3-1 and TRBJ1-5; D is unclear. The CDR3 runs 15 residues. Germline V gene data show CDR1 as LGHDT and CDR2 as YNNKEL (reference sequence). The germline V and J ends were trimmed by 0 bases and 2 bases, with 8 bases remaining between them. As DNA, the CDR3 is TGTGCCAGCAGCCAAGACAGGAGTGGCAATCAGCCCCAGCATTTT. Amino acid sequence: CASSQDRSGNQPQHF. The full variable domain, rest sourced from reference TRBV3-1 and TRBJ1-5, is DTAVSQTPKYLVTQMGNDKSIKCEQNLGHDTMYWYKQDSKKFLKIMFSYNNKELIINETVPNRFSPKSPDKAHLNLHINSLELGDSAVYFCASSQDRSGNQPQHFGDGTRLSIL.

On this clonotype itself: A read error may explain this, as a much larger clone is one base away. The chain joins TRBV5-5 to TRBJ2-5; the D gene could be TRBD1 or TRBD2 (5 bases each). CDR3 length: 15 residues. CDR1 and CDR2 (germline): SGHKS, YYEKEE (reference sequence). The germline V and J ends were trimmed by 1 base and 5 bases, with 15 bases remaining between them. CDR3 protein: CASSLYLGPMETQYF. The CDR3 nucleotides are TGTGCCAGCAGCTTGTATTTGGGACCAATGGAGACCCAGTACTTC.

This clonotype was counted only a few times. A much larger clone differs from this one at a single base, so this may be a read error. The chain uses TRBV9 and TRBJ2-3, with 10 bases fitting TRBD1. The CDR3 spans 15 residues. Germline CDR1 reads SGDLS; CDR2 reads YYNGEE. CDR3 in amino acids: CASDDRGRKTDAQYF. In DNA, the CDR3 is TGTGCCAGCGACGACAGGGGGCGGAAGACAGATGCGCAGTATTTT.